This T cell receptor beta chain was identified in a study of OX40 agonist ivuxolimab in advanced cancers. Across the study: Participants could have had prior anti-PD-1, anti-PD-L1 or anti-CTLA-4 therapy, and around 43% had some.

The method was immunoSEQ multiplex PCR; TCRdb's version includes in-frame clones alone and lacks a portion of them. Seen here are under 80,000 clones, around 80% observed once, and the top ten hold 1.1%. The CDR3 consists of 14 residues. V was shortened by 3 bases and J by 3 bases, with 11 bases between the two germline ends. CDR1 and CDR2 (germline): LGHNT, FRNRAP. This receptor was obtained from an adult with an advanced solid tumor such as melanoma, head and neck, liver or kidney cancer. The sample consisted of CD4+ or CD8+ T cells sorted from blood, taken in a trial of the OX40 agonist ivuxolimab. This chain connects TRBV12-5 to TRBJ2-5, with D uncertain. CDR3 loop: CASGLWQIEETQYF. The DNA of the CDR3 is TGTGCTAGTGGTTTATGGCAGATTGAAGAGACCCAGTACTTC.